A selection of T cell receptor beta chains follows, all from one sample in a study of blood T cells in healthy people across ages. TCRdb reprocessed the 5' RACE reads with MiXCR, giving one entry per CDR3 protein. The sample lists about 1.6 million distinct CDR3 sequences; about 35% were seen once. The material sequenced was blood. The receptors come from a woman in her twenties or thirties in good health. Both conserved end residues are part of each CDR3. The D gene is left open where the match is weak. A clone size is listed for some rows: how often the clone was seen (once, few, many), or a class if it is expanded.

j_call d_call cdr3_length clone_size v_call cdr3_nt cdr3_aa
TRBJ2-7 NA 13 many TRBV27 TGTGCCAGCAGTTCCCTCGCGCGCTACGAGCAGTACTTC CASSSLARYEQYF
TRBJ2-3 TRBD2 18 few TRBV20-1 TGCAGTGCTAGAGCGTTGAGATCCCAGCGGGGGTCGACAGATACGCAGTATTTT CSARALRSQRGSTDTQYF
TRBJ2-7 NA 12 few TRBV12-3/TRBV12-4 TGTGCCAGCGCGAAGGACTCCTACGAGCAGTACTTC CASAKDSYEQYF
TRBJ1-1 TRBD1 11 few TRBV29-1 TGCAGCGTTTACAGGGGACTAGAAGCTTTCTTT CSVYRGLEAFF
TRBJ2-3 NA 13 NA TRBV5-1 TGCGCCAGCAGCTTGGCCTATGGAGATACGCAGTATTTT CASSLAYGDTQYF
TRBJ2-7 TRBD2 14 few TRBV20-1 TGCAGTGCTAATAGCGGGGGGGCTCAATACGAGCAGTACTTC CSANSGGAQYEQYF
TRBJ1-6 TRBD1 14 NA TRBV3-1 TGTGCCAGCAGTCCCGGGACAGGGAGTTCACCCCTCCACTTT CASSPGTGSSPLHF
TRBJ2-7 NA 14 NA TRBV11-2 TGTGCCGGCAGCCCTGGGTTAGGACTCTACGAGCAGTACTTC CAGSPGLGLYEQYF
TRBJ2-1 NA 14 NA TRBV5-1 TGCGCCAGCAGCTTGGACAGTAGGAACAATGAGCAGTTCTTC CASSLDSRNNEQFF
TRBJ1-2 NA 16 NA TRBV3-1 TGTGCCAGCAGCCAAGACGCGGATCCAATTCAATATGGCTACACCTTC CASSQDADPIQYGYTF